This T cell receptor (beta chain) was sequenced during a study of blood T cell repertoires in COVID-19. In the study overall: Nucleic acid was either cDNA or gDNA, and it came from T cells, B-cell-depleted T cells, or PBMCs.

This clone was counted only a few times. Trimming at V came to 2 bases and at J to 6 bases, leaving 11 bases not matched to a gene. The CDR3 spans 15 residues. From germline, CDR1 is SGHRS and CDR2 YFSETQ. Per the original data handling: Estimation of nucleated cell counts relied on the amplification of reference gene primers. Assay used: immunoSEQ multiplex PCR; TCRdb lists only in-frame clones, some missing. D and trimming come from the DNA, and the V and J calls and clone size come from that table. Of about 300,000 clones listed, about 87% are singletons. The chain combines TRBV5-1 with TRBJ2-7; 7 bases are a match to TRBD1. The specimen sequenced was peripheral blood. The sequence derives from a man aged 65-85 years with acute or convalescent COVID-19. The CDR3 coding sequence is TGCGCCAGCAGCTTTACCGTCGACAGGGCAGGCGAGCAGTACTTC. Protein sequence: CASSFTVDRAGEQYF.